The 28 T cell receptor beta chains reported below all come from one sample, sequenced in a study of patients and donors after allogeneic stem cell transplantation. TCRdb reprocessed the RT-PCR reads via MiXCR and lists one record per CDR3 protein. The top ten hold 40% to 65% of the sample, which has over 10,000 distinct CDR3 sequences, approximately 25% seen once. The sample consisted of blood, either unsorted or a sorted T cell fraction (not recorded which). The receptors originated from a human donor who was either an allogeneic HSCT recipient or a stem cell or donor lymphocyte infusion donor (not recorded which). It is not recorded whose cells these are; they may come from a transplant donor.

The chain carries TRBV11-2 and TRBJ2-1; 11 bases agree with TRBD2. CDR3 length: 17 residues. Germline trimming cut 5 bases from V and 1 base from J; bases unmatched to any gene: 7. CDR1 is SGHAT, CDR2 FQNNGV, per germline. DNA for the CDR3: TGTGCCAGCAGCCCAACTAGCGGGAGTATTTCCTACAATGAGCAGTTCTTC. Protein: CASSPTSGSISYNEQFF.

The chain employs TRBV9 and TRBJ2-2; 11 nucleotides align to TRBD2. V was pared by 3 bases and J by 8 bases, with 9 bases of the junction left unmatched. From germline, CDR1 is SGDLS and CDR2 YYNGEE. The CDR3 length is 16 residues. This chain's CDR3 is CASSALLAGGGGELFF. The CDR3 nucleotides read TGTGCCAGCAGCGCCCTGCTAGCGGGAGGAGGGGGGGAGCTGTTTTTT.

The CDR3 is CASSQLRQGNSPLHF. In nucleotides, the CDR3 is TGCGCCAGCAGCCAACTAAGACAGGGAAATTCACCCCTCCACTTT. The V gene is TRBV4-3, the J gene TRBJ1-6, with 7 bases that match TRBD1. Germline V CDR1 and CDR2: LGHNA, YSLEER. With V trimmed by 2 bases and J by 7 bases, 5 bases remained unmatched. The CDR3 contains 15 residues.

The CDR3 coding sequence is TGTGCCAGCAGTCCGGCGGGTGCAACTAATGAAAAACTGTTTTTT. Translated: CASSPAGATNEKLFF. The chain carries TRBV6-5 and TRBJ1-4; D not certain. The length of the CDR3 is 15 residues. Trimming removed 5 bases from V and 0 bases from J, with 10 bases in between. CDR1 MNHEY and CDR2 SVGAGI come from the germline V gene.

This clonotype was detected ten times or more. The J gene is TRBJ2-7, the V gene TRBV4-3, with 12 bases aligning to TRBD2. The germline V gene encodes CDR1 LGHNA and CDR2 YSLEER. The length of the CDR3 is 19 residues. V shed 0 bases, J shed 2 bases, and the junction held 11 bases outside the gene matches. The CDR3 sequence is CASSQDWLAGGPRAYEQYF. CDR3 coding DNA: TGCGCCAGCAGCCAAGATTGGCTAGCGGGAGGGCCGCGTGCCTACGAGCAGTACTTC.

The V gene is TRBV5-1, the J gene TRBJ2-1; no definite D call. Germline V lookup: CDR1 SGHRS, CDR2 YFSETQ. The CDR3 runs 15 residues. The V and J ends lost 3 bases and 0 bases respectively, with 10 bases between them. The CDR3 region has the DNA TGCGCCAGCAGCTCGGTGCGGAGCTCCTACAATGAGCAGTTCTTC. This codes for CASSSVRSSYNEQFF.

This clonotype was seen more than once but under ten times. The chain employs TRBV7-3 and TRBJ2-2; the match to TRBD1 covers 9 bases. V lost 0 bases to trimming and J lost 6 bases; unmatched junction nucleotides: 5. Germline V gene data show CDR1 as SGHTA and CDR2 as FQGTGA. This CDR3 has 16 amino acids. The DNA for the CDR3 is TGTGCCAGCAGCTTAACGAACAGGGGGCGGTCCGGGGAGCTGTTTTTT. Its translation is CASSLTNRGRSGELFF.

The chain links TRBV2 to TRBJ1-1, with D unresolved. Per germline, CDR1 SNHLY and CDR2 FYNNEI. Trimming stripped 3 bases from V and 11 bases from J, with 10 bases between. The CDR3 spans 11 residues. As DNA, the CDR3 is TGTGCCAGCAGTGAGTCGGGATCGGCTTTCTTT. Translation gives CASSESGSAFF.

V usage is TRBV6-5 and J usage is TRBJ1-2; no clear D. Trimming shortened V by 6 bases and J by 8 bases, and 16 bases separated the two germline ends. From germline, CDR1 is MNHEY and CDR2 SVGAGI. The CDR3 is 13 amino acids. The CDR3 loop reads CASSPPGGTGYTF. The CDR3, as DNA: TGTGCCAGCAGCCCCCCAGGCGGTACAGGCTACACCTTC.

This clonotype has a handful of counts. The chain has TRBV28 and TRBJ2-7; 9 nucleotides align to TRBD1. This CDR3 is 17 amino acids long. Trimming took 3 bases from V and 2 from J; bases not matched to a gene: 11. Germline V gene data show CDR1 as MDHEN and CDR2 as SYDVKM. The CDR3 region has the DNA TGTGCCAGCAGTTTTGCCCGGATCGGGACAGGGACCTACGAGCAGTACTTC. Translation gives CASSFARIGTGTYEQYF.

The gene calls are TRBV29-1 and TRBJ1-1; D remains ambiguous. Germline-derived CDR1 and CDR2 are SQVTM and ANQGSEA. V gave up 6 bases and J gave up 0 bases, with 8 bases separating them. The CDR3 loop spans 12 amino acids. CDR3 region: CSVREMNTEAFF. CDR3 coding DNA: TGCAGCGTGAGGGAGATGAACACTGAAGCTTTCTTT. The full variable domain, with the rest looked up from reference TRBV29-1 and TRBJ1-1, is SAVISQKPSRDICQRGTSLTIQCQVDSQVTMMFWYRQQPGQSLTLIATANQGSEATYESGFVIDKFPISRPNLTFSTLTVSNMSPEDSSIYLCSVREMNTEAFFGQGTRLTVV.

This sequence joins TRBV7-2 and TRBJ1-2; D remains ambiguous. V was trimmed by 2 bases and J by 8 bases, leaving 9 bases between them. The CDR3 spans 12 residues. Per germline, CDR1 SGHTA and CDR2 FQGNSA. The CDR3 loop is CASSLILGGYTF. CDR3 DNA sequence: TGTGCCAGCAGCTTAATCTTGGGGGGCTACACCTTC.

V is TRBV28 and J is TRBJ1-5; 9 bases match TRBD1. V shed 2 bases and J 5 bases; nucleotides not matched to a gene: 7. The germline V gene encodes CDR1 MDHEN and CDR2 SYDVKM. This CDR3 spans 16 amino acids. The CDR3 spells CASSLPTGGGHQPQHF. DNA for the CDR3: TGTGCCAGCAGTTTACCTACAGGGGGCGGTCATCAGCCCCAGCATTTT.

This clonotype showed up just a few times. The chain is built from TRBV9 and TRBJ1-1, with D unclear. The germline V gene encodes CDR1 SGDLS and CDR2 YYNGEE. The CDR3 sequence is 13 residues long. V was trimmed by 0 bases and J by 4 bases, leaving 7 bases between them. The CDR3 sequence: CASSVEVGTEAFF. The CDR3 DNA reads TGTGCCAGCAGCGTAGAGGTGGGCACTGAAGCTTTCTTT.

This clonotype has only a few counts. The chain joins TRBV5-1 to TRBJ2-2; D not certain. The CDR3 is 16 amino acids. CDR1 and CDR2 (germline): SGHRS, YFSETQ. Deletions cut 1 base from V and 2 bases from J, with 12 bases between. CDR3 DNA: TGCGCCAGCAGCTTGAAAGGCCTTGTAAACACCGGGGAGCTGTTTTTT. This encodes CASSLKGLVNTGELFF. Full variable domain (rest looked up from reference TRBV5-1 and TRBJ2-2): KAGVTQTPRYLIKTRGQQVTLSCSPISGHRSVSWYQQTPGQGLQFLFEYFSETQRNKGNFPGRFSGRQFSNSRSEMNVSTLELGDSALYLCASSLKGLVNTGELFFGEGSRLTVL.

CDR3 protein: CASSLDGGQKNIQYF. As DNA, the CDR3 is TGTGCCAGCAGCTTAGATGGCGGGCAAAAAAACATTCAGTACTTC. The chain links TRBV7-2 to TRBJ2-4, with D perhaps TRBD2 (5 bases). Germline V lookup: CDR1 SGHTA, CDR2 FQGNSA. The germline V and J ends were trimmed by 1 base and 4 bases, with 11 bases remaining between them. The CDR3 runs 15 residues.

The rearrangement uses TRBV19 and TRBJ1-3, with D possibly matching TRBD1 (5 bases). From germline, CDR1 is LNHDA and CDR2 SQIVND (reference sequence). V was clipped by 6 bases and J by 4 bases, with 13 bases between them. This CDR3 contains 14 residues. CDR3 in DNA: TGTGCCAGTAGCTCAACAGGAGGAGGAAACACCATATATTTT. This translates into CASSSTGGGNTIYF.

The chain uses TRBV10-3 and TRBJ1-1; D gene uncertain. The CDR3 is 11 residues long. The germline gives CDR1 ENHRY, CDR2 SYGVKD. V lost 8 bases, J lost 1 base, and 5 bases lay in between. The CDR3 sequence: CAIGRNTEAFF. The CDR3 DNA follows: TGTGCCATCGGCAGGAACACTGAAGCTTTCTTT.

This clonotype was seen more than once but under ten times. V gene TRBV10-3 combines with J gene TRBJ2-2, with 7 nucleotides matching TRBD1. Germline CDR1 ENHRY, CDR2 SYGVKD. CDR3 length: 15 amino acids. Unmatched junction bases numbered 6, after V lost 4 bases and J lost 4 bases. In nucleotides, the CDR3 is TGTGCCATCAGTGGACAGGGTCACCCCACCGGGGAGCTGTTTTTT. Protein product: CAISGQGHPTGELFF.

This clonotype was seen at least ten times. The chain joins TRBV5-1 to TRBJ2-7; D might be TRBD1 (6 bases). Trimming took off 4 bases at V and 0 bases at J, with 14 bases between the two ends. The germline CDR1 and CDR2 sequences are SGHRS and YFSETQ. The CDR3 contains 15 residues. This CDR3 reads CASSPRTAYSYEQYF. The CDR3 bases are TGCGCCAGCAGCCCACGGACAGCCTACTCCTACGAGCAGTACTTC.

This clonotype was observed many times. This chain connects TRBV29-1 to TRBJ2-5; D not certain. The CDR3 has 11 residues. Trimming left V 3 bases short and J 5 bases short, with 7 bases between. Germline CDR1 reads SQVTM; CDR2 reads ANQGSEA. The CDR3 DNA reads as TGCAGCGTTGAGGTGGGGGAGACCCAGTACTTC. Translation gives CSVEVGETQYF.

In DNA form, the CDR3 reads TGTGCCAGCTCACCACTGGGACTAAAAGAGACCCAGTACTTC. It specifies CASSPLGLKETQYF. This chain joins TRBV18 and TRBJ2-5; TRBD2 agrees at 7 bases. With 1 base clipped from V and 3 bases from J, the junction kept 2 bases outside the gene matches. Germline CDR1 and CDR2: KGHSH and LQKENI. The CDR3 runs to 14 residues. Drawing the rest from reference TRBV18 and TRBJ2-5, the complete variable domain is NAGVMQNPRHLVRRRGQEARLRCSPMKGHSHVYWYRQLPEEGLKFMVYLQKENIIDESGMPKERFSAEFPKEGPSILRIQQVVRGDSAAYFCASSPLGLKETQYFGPGTRLLVL.

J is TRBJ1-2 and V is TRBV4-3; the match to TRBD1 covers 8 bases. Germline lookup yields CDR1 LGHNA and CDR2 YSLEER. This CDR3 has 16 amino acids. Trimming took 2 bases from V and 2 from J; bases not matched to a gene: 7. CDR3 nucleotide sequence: TGCGCCAGCAGCCAACCTAGACAGGGGCCAAACTATGGCTACACCTTC. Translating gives CASSQPRQGPNYGYTF.

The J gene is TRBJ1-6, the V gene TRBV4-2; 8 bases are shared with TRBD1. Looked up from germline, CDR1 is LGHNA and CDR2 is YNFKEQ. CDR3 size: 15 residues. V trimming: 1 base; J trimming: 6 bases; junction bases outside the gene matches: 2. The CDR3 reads CASSQGDRSNSPLHF. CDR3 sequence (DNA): TGTGCCAGCAGCCAAGGGGACAGGAGTAATTCACCCCTCCACTTT.

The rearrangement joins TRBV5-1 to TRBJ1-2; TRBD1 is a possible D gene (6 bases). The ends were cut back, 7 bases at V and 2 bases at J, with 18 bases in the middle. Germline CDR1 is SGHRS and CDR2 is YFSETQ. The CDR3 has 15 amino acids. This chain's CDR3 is CASLTGTKTNYGYTF. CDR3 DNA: TGCGCCAGCCTTACCGGGACAAAGACAAACTATGGCTACACCTTC. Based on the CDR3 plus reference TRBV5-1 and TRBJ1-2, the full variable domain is KAGVTQTPRYLIKTRGQQVTLSCSPISGHRSVSWYQQTPGQGLQFLFEYFSETQRNKGNFPGRFSGRQFSNSRSEMNVSTLELGDSALYLCASLTGTKTNYGYTFGSGTRLTVV.

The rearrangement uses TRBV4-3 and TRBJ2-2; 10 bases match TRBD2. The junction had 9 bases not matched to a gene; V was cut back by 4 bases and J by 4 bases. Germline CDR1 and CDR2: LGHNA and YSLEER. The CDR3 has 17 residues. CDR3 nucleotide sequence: TGCGCCAGCAGCCTGGGGTTAGCGGGAGGTTTCACCGGGGAGCTGTTTTTT. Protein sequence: CASSLGLAGGFTGELFF.

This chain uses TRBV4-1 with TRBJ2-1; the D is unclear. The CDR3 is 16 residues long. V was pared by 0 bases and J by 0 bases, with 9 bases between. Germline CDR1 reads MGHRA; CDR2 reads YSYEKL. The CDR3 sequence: CASSQDQDSSYNEQFF. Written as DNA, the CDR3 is TGCGCCAGCAGCCAAGATCAGGATAGCTCCTACAATGAGCAGTTCTTC.

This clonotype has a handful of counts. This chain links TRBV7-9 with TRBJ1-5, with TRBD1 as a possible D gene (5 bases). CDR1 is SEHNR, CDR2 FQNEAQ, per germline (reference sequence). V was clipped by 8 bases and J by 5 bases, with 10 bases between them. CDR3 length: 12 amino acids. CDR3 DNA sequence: TGTGCCAGCGGGCAGGGACATCAGCCCCAGCATTTT. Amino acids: CASGQGHQPQHF. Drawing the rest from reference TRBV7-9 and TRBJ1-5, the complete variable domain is DTGVSQNPRHKITKRGQNVTFRCDPISEHNRLYWYRQTLGQGPEFLTYFQNEAQLEKSRLLSDRFSAERPKGSFSTLEIQRTEQGDSAMYLCASGQGHQPQHFGDGTRLSIL.